The following is a T cell receptor (beta chain) sequence with its context. These data come from a study of blood T cell repertoires in COVID-19. Germline V CDR1 and CDR2: SGDLS, YYNGEE. V was clipped by 3 bases and J by 6 bases, with 15 bases between them. This CDR3 comprises 15 residues. Clones were sequenced by immunoSEQ multiplex PCR, and TCRdb holds only the in-frame ones, with some missing. The sample carries 210,000 or so clones, about 90% recorded once. Sample: peripheral blood. This receptor was obtained from a woman in her forties or fifties with acute or convalescent COVID-19. This rearrangement joins TRBV9 to TRBJ1-4; D not certain. CDR3 nucleotide sequence: TGTGCCAGCAGCGCGGGCCTACTCGGGGATGAAAAACTGTTTTTT. It translates to CASSAGLLGDEKLFF.